Below are 5 T cell receptor beta chains sequenced from a single sample in a study of vaccination and CD4 T cells after COVID-19. Cultured CD4+ T cell DNA was sequenced using the Oncomine TCR Beta short-read assay. TCRdb re-derived calls from the PCR reads in MiXCR, one entry per CDR3 protein. The table includes roughly 15,000 distinct CDR3 sequences, roughly 46% detected once. Their antigen targets remain unknown. Described treatment: approximately nine-day PBMC culture with coronavirus spike peptide pools or control peptides (ViraFEST assay). Specimen: CD4+ T cells from blood, cultured in vitro. All receptors derive from a human donor who had recovered from COVID-19.

This clonotype was seen a handful of times. J is TRBJ2-2 and V is TRBV20-1; D gene uncertain. The germline V gene has CDR1 DFQATT and CDR2 SNEGSKA (reference sequence). This CDR3 is built from 15 residues. CDR3 DNA: TGCAGCGTTCTTAAGGGCAGCGCGAACACCGGGGAGCTGTTTTTT. It encodes CSVLKGSANTGELFF.

The rearrangement joins TRBV19 to TRBJ1-3, with 10 positions matching TRBD1. Germline V CDR1 and CDR2: LNHDA, SQIVND (reference sequence). V was clipped by 5 bases and J by 0 bases; unmatched bases: 7. This CDR3 is 17 amino acids long. The CDR3 DNA reads TGTGCCAGTAGTGGGGACAGGGGCCTCTTCTCTGGAAACACCATATATTTT. Its translation: CASSGDRGLFSGNTIYF. Looking up the rest from reference TRBV19 and TRBJ1-3 gives the full variable domain: DGGITQSPKYLFRKEGQNVTLSCEQNLNHDAMYWYRQDPGQGLRLIYYSQIVNDFQKGDIAEGYSVSREKKESFPLTVTSAQKNPTAFYLCASSGDRGLFSGNTIYFGEGSWLTVV.

The chain recombines TRBV9 with TRBJ1-6; TRBD1 matches at 8 bases. There are 14 residues in the CDR3. With V trimmed by 3 bases and J by 5 bases, 1 base remained unmatched. The germline CDR1 and CDR2 sequences are SGDLS and YYNGEE. In DNA form, the CDR3 reads TGTGCCAGCAGCGCGACAGGGGATAATTCACCCCTCCACTTT. It is translated as CASSATGDNSPLHF. Full variable domain (missing parts from reference TRBV9 and TRBJ1-6): DSGVTQTPKHLITATGQRVTLRCSPRSGDLSVYWYQQSLDQGLQFLIQYYNGEERAKGNILERFSAQQFPDLHSELNLSSLELGDSALYFCASSATGDNSPLHFGNGTRLTVT.

V usage is TRBV5-4 and J usage is TRBJ2-7; 13 bases line up with TRBD2. The germline V gene encodes CDR1 SGHNT and CDR2 YYREEE (reference sequence). After removal of 4 bases from V and 2 bases from J, the junction contained 6 bases not matched to a gene. The CDR3 loop spans 16 amino acids. The CDR3 sequence: CASSEGTSGATYEQYF. The CDR3 DNA reads as TGTGCCAGCAGCGAGGGGACTAGCGGGGCAACCTACGAGCAGTACTTC.

The chain carries TRBV3-1 and TRBJ2-5, with 7 bases identical to TRBD1. The CDR3 runs 15 residues. Germline loops: CDR1 LGHDT, CDR2 YNNKEL (reference sequence). Trimming cost V 7 bases and J 5 bases; bases outside gene matches: 13. DNA for the CDR3: TGTGCCAGCAAACTACCGAACAGGGGTATGGAGACCCAGTACTTC. Its translation is CASKLPNRGMETQYF.